These 26 T cell receptor beta chains were sequenced from one sample in a study of monozygotic twins with inflammatory bowel disease. TCRdb reworked the 5' RACE reads into one entry per CDR3 protein, no DNA. This table lists a few hundred thousand distinct CDR3 sequences. The source material was blood. The receptors derive from a human donor with ulcerative colitis or Crohn's disease, or a healthy co-twin of an affected twin (not recorded which).

This sequence joins TRBV5-1 and TRBJ2-7; the TCRdb D gene call, TRBD1, has no DNA to confirm it. The germline gives CDR1 SGHRS, CDR2 YFSETQ. This CDR3 is built from 13 residues. CDR3 residues: CASSLVRGSEQYF.

The genes are TRBV15 and TRBJ2-3; the D gene TCRdb calls, TRBD1, cannot be checked with no DNA. Germline loops: CDR1 LNHNV, CDR2 YYDKDF (reference sequence). CDR3 size: 16 residues. The CDR3 reads CATSIWGGGLADTQYF.

The rearrangement joins TRBV6-5 to TRBJ2-1; the D call of TRBD1 rests on TCRdb alone, since no DNA is present to check it. Per germline, CDR1 MNHEY and CDR2 SVGAGI. The CDR3 sequence is 16 residues long. CDR3 loop: CASSSPLGGRFNEQFF.

This rearrangement joins TRBV2 to TRBJ2-7; with no DNA, the TCRdb D assignment of TRBD1 cannot be verified. CDR3 length: 14 residues. In germline, CDR1 is SNHLY, CDR2 FYNNEI. The CDR3 spells CASRGVAQAYEQYF.

This chain links TRBV7-6 with TRBJ2-1. The CDR3 consists of 16 residues. Germline V gene sequence: CDR1 SGHVS, CDR2 FNYEAQ. CDR3: CASSPYSGGSYNEQFF.

The chain carries TRBV20-1 and TRBJ2-5; TCRdb designates TRBD2, a call that cannot be tested without DNA. Germline assignment: CDR1 DFQATT and CDR2 SNEGSKA (reference sequence). This CDR3 is built from 15 residues. The chain's CDR3 is CSASPGTLREETQYF.

The chain has TRBV10-3 and TRBJ2-7; TCRdb designates TRBD2, a call that cannot be tested without DNA. From germline, CDR1 is ENHRY and CDR2 SYGVKD. This CDR3 is 12 amino acids long. The CDR3: CATGSSSYEQYF.

This chain uses TRBV12-3 or TRBV12-4 with TRBJ1-1; TCRdb calls TRBD1, which cannot be checked without DNA. The length of the CDR3 is 13 residues. CDR3 sequence reads: CASSLGGETEAFF.

The chain carries TRBV11-2 and TRBJ2-1. This CDR3 spans 15 amino acids. The germline V gene encodes CDR1 SGHAT and CDR2 FQNNGV. The chain's CDR3 is CASSLVSLGYNEQFF.

The chain uses TRBV28 and TRBJ1-2; TCRdb indicates TRBD1, and absent DNA this call remains unverified. The CDR3 is made up of 13 amino acids. Germline assignment: CDR1 MDHEN and CDR2 SYDVKM. The CDR3 sequence is CASRPGHLYGYTF.

This rearrangement joins TRBV7-2 to TRBJ2-2; TCRdb names TRBD2, which stays unverified in the absence of DNA. Per germline, CDR1 SGHTA and CDR2 FQGNSA. CDR3 length: 14 residues. The CDR3 loop is CASSTLAGVRELFF.

The chain joins TRBV10-3 to TRBJ1-1; TCRdb's assignment of TRBD1 cannot be checked, as there is no DNA. CDR1 ENHRY and CDR2 SYGVKD come from the germline V gene. The CDR3 is made up of 15 amino acids. CDR3: CAISISRVSNTEAFF.

J is TRBJ2-7 and V is TRBV27; TCRdb designates TRBD2, a call that cannot be tested without DNA. From germline, CDR1 is MNHEY and CDR2 SMNVEV (reference sequence). CDR3 length equals 17 residues. The CDR3 sequence is CASSLSSGTSGPYEQYF.

The chain links TRBV3-1 to TRBJ1-4. This CDR3 has 12 residues. Germline CDR1 and CDR2: LGHDT and YNNKEL (reference sequence). CDR3 amino acids: CASSQLGEKLFF.

This chain's CDR3 is CASSQGASYQPQHF. V and J are TRBV3-1 and TRBJ1-5; lacking DNA, the TRBD1 call made by TCRdb goes unchecked. The CDR3 spans 14 residues. CDR1 is LGHDT, CDR2 YNNKEL, per germline (reference sequence).

The chain employs TRBV7-9 and TRBJ1-2; TCRdb reports TRBD1, a call that lacks DNA to check it against. In germline, CDR1 is SEHNR, CDR2 FQNEAQ (reference sequence). This CDR3 comprises 13 residues. CDR3 amino acids: CASRRDSLDGYTF.

This chain's CDR3 is CASRRDSLQETQYF. V usage is TRBV2 and J usage is TRBJ2-5; TCRdb designates TRBD1, a call that cannot be tested without DNA. CDR3 length: 14 residues. Germline values: CDR1 SNHLY, CDR2 FYNNEI.

The J gene is TRBJ1-3, the V gene TRBV6-5; TCRdb designates TRBD1, a call that cannot be tested without DNA. The germline V gene encodes CDR1 MNHEY and CDR2 SVGAGI. This CDR3 is built from 15 residues. CDR3 in amino acids: CASSYRRDSGNTIYF.

The J gene is TRBJ2-1, the V gene TRBV29-1; there is no DNA to check the TCRdb D call of TRBD1. The CDR3 has 13 residues. Germline V gives CDR1 SQVTM, CDR2 ANQGSEA. The CDR3 region is CSVSGGAPNEQFF.

This chain connects TRBV5-4 to TRBJ1-5; the D call of TRBD1 rests on TCRdb alone, since no DNA is present to check it. The CDR3 contains 15 residues. Germline values: CDR1 SGHNT, CDR2 YYREEE (reference sequence). The CDR3 here is CASSNAGTNNQPQHF. Complete variable domain (other parts from reference TRBV5-4 and TRBJ1-5): ETGVTQSPTHLIKTRGQQVTLRCSSQSGHNTVSWYQQALGQGPQFIFQYYREEENGRGNFPPRFSGLQFPNYSSELNVNALELDDSALYLCASSNAGTNNQPQHFGDGTRLSIL.

The CDR3 loop is CAISEFLAGVYEQYF. This sequence joins TRBV10-3 and TRBJ2-7; there is no DNA to check the TCRdb D call of TRBD2. Germline loops: CDR1 ENHRY, CDR2 SYGVKD. The CDR3 has 15 residues.

The chain couples TRBV12-3 or TRBV12-4 to TRBJ2-1; TCRdb returns TRBD2, unconfirmable since there is no DNA. The CDR3 consists of 18 residues. CDR3 loop: CASSTFPGLAGWLGEQFF.

The V call is TRBV19, the J call TRBJ2-7; absent DNA, TCRdb's TRBD1 call cannot be checked. The CDR3 spans 14 residues. CDR1 and CDR2 from the germline V gene are LNHDA and SQIVND (reference sequence). The CDR3 spells CASSDRSRNYEQYF.

The genes are TRBV30 and TRBJ1-5; TCRdb names TRBD1, which stays unverified in the absence of DNA. The germline V gene encodes CDR1 GTSNPN and CDR2 SVGIG (reference sequence). This CDR3 has 13 residues. CDR3 loop: CAWSFTGNQPQHF. The full variable domain, completed using reference TRBV30 and TRBJ1-5, is SQTIHQWPATLVQPVGSPLSLECTVEGTSNPNLYWYRQAAGRGLQLLFYSVGIGQISSEVPQNLSASRPQDRQFILSSKKLLLSDSGFYLCAWSFTGNQPQHFGDGTRLSIL.

The chain joins TRBV5-1 to TRBJ2-1; TCRdb returns TRBD2, unconfirmable since there is no DNA. CDR3 length: 18 amino acids. Germline V gene sequence: CDR1 SGHRS, CDR2 YFSETQ. The CDR3 spells CASSSNPGLAGPYNEQFF.

V is TRBV2 and J is TRBJ2-1; no DNA is available, so the TRBD2 call from TCRdb remains unchecked. CDR3 length: 15 residues. Germline CDR1 is SNHLY and CDR2 is FYNNEI. This CDR3 is CASIRPRIMEDEQFF.